The rows below give T cell receptor beta chains drawn from one sample of a study of blood T cells in healthy people across ages. One entry per CDR3 protein, called by TCRdb with MiXCR from the 5' RACE reads. The table includes hundreds of thousands of distinct CDR3 sequences, roughly 26% detected once. The sample was blood. These receptors originate from a woman at least 80 years old in good health. Each CDR3 is given with its conserved first and last residue. Fields, in order: D gene, V gene, CDR3 protein. D genes are given only for firm matches.

TRBD1,TRBV11-2,CAGSLRRTGEETQYF
NA,TRBV20-1,CSANPLGEGNSPLHF
TRBD2,TRBV7-2,CASSLVASGGVSGDTQYF
NA,TRBV6-6,CASSYQGNYNEQYF
TRBD2,TRBV12-3/TRBV12-4,CASSLSSGGGQETQYF
NA,TRBV6-2/TRBV6-3,CASSYSAREELANVLTF
TRBD1,TRBV6-1,CAAYDRAFSYNEQFF
TRBD2,TRBV18,CASSPKAGGSTDTQYF
NA,TRBV10-2,CASSEHRVEDTQYF
TRBD1,TRBV28,CASRAGGEETQYF
TRBD1,TRBV20-1,CSARRTGDTRSNQPQHF
NA,TRBV12-3/TRBV12-4,CASSQGSVGLFYTQYF
NA,TRBV19,CTSTRTAGETQYF
TRBD2,TRBV20-1,CSARVAGGGGTQYF
NA,TRBV6-6,CASKKPAGDTQYF
NA,TRBV28,CASRRGVGAYEQYF
NA,TRBV5-1,CASSLAGFTDTQYF
TRBD2,TRBV24-1,CATSDLPSGGLCTDTQYF
TRBD2,TRBV12-3/TRBV12-4,CASSQAGGAKNIQYF
NA,TRBV15,CATSRDSGANVLTF
TRBD2,TRBV20-1,CSALGGRDTQYF
NA,TRBV7-8,CASSLAGVLSYNEQFF
TRBD2,TRBV7-2,CASSGAGLAGGIEQFF
TRBD2,TRBV7-2,CASSPRLAGGRVNEQFF
NA,TRBV19,CASSPPNGAPTETQYF
TRBD1,TRBV5-1,CASRRGQGAYEQYF
NA,TRBV7-2,CASSLPLINYGYTF
TRBD2,TRBV6-2/TRBV6-3,CASSTTSGEETQYF
NA,TRBV10-3,CAISENPGNYSYTF
NA,TRBV15,CATSRGQTNTGELFF
NA,TRBV4-1,CASSQEGQGTYEQYF
NA,TRBV12-3/TRBV12-4,CASSPSGLYGYTF
NA,TRBV6-2/TRBV6-3,CASRVGGLSYEQYF
NA,TRBV30,CAWTNGAGEQYF
NA,TRBV7-6,CASVGGDVFDGQPQHF
TRBD1,TRBV12-3/TRBV12-4,CASSLGQGRWTEAFF
TRBD2,TRBV14,CASSQRLLAGTDTQYF
TRBD1,TRBV5-1,CASSLGWDRASYNEQFF
NA,TRBV5-5,CASSGTLNQPQHF
NA,TRBV20-1,CSLASRYRNTIYF
NA,TRBV28,CASTQRTPLEQYF
NA,TRBV7-2,CTSSPTSGLNTEAFF
NA,TRBV9,CASSPSSSQISPQHF
TRBD1,TRBV2,CASRADRGVSPLHF
TRBD1,TRBV20-1,CSAAGTGEEETQYF
NA,TRBV6-2/TRBV6-3,CASRTRRVSYNEQFF
TRBD2,TRBV20-1,CTLLAGNSNEQFF
TRBD1,TRBV29-1,CSVSSGTGNTEAFF
NA,TRBV6-2/TRBV6-3,CASSEGNFYGYTF
NA,TRBV21-1,CAGSNFDPYGYTF
NA,TRBV6-2/TRBV6-3,CASSPYTTGYEQYF
TRBD2,TRBV7-2,CASSLGGPSGVDTQYF
NA,TRBV7-9,CASRLTGTGTYNEQYF
TRBD1,TRBV7-9,CASSNGDRGTDTQYF
TRBD1,TRBV29-1,CSVGTGLTNEKLFF
TRBD2,TRBV20-1,CSAKYGGSTGELFF
NA,TRBV5-6,CASSFLKSFSFWERETQYF
NA,TRBV20-1,CSAKNGYTF
TRBD1,TRBV27,CASSLSGTGGGRLAYGYTF
NA,TRBV27,CVSSLRVTALTDTQYF